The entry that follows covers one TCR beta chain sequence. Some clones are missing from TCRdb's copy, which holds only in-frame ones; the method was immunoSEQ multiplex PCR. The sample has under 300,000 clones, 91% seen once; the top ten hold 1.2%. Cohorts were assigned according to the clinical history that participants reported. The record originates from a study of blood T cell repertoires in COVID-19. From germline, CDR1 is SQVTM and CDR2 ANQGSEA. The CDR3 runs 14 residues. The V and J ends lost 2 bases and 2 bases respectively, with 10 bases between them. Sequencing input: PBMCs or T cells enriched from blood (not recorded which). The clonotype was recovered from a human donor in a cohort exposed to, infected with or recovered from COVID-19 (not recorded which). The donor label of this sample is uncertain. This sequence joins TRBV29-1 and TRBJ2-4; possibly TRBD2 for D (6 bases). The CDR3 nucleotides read TGCAGCGTTGAAAGTGGGGGGTCCAAAAACATTCAGTACTTC. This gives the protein CSVESGGSKNIQYF.